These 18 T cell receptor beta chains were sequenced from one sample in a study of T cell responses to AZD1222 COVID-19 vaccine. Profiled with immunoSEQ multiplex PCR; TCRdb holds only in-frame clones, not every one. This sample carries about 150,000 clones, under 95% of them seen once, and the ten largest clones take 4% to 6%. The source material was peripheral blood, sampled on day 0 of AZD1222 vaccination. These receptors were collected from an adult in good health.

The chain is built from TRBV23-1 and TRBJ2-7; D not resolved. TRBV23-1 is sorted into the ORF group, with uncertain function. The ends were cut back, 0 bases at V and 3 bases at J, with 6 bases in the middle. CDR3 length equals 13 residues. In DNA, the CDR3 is TGCGCCAGCAGTCAATCACAGATCTACGAGCAGTACTTC. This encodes CASSQSQIYEQYF.

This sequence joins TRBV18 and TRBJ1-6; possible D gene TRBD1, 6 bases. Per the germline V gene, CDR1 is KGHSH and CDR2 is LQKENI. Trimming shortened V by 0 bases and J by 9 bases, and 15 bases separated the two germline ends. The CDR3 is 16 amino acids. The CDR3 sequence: CASSPPGDTSISPLHF. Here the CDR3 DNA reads TGTGCCAGCTCACCACCGGGGGACACCTCTATTTCACCCCTCCACTTT.

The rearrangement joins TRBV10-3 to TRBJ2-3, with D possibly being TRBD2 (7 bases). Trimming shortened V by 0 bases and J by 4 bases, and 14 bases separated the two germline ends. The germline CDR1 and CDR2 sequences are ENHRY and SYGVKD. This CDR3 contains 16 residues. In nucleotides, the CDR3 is TGTGCCATCAGTGAGTCGTTGAGGGGGGGCCCAGATACGCAGTATTTT. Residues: CAISESLRGGPDTQYF.

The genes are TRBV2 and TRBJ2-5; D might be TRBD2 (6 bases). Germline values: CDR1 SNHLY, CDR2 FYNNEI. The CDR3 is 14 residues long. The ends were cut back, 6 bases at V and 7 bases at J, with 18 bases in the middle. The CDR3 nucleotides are TGTGCCAGCAGAGAACCGGGACCGCGGGGGACCCAGTACTTC. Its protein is CASREPGPRGTQYF.

As DNA, the CDR3 is TGTGCCATCAGTTCCAGGGTCATGGATTCACCCCTCCACTTT. Encoded protein: CAISSRVMDSPLHF. V usage is TRBV10-3 and J usage is TRBJ1-6; D might be TRBD1 (5 bases). This CDR3 region has 14 residues. Between the trimmed V and J ends, which lost 5 bases and 8 bases, there was a span of 13 bases. Germline V gene sequence: CDR1 ENHRY, CDR2 SYGVKD.

In DNA form, the CDR3 reads TGCGCCAGCAGCTTGGGTCCCTCAGGGGACGGAAACACCATATATTTT. This codes for CASSLGPSGDGNTIYF. This chain joins TRBV5-1 and TRBJ1-3; the D gene is possibly TRBD1 (6 bases). V was clipped by 0 bases and J by 4 bases, with 14 bases between them. The CDR3 extends over 16 amino acids. Germline-derived CDR1 and CDR2 are SGHRS and YFSETQ.

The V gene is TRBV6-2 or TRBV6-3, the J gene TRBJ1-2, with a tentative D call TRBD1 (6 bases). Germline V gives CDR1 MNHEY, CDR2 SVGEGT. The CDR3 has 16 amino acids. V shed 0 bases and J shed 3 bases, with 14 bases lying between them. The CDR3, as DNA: TGTGCCAGCAGTTACTCACTGCGGGACACAGACTATGGCTACACCTTC. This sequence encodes CASSYSLRDTDYGYTF.

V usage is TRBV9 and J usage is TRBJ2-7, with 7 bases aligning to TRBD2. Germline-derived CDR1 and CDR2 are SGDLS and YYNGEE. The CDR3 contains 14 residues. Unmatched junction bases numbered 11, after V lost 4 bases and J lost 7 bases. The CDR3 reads CASSSGEGLGEQYF. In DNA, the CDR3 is TGTGCCAGCAGCTCTGGGGAGGGCCTGGGGGAGCAGTACTTC.

For the CDR3, the DNA is TGTGCCAGCAGTGTGGGACGGGTTGATGGAAACACCATATATTTT. As protein: CASSVGRVDGNTIYF. This rearrangement joins TRBV25-1 to TRBJ1-3, with D maybe TRBD1 (5 bases). The V gene lost 4 bases and the J gene lost 3 bases, with 13 bases spanning the gap. CDR3 length: 15 amino acids. CDR1 is MGHDK and CDR2 is SYGVNS in the germline V gene.

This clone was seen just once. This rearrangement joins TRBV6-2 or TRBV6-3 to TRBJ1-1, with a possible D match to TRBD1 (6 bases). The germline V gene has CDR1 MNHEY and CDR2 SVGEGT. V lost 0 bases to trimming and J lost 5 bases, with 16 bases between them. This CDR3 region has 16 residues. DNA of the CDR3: TGTGCCAGCAGTTACTCATTCGGTCAGGGGACGACTGAAGCTTTCTTT. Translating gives CASSYSFGQGTTEAFF.

CDR3 in amino acids: CASSATHRGQETQYF. CDR3 DNA: TGTGCCAGCTCGGCTACCCACAGGGGTCAAGAGACCCAGTACTTC. The chain employs TRBV28 and TRBJ2-5; 7 bases fit TRBD1. With 8 bases clipped from V and 2 bases from J, the junction kept 11 bases outside the gene matches. This CDR3 is built from 15 residues. CDR1 is MDHEN and CDR2 is SYDVKM in the germline V gene.

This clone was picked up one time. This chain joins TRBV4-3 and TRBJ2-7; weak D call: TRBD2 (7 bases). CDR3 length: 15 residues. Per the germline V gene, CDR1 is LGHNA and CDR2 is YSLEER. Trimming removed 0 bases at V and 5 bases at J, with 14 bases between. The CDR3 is CASSQERGGGNEQYF. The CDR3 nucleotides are TGCGCCAGCAGCCAAGAGAGGGGGGGCGGGAACGAGCAGTACTTC.

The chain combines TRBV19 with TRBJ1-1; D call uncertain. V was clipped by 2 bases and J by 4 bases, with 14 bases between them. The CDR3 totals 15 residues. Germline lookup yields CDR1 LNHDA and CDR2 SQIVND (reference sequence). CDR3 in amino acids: CASSIPAIMSTEAFF. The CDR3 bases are TGTGCCAGTAGTATACCGGCCATCATGAGCACTGAAGCTTTCTTT.

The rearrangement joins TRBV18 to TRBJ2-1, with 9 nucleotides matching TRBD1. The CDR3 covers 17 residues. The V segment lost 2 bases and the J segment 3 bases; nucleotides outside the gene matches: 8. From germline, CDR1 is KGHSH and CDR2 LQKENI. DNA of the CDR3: TGTGCCAGCTCACCAAGTCCTCCGGGACAGGGCTACAATGAGCAGTTCTTC. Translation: CASSPSPPGQGYNEQFF.

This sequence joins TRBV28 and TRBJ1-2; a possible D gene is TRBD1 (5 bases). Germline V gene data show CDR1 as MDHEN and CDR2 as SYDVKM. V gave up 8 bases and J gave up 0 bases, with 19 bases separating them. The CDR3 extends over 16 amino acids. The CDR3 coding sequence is TGTGCCAGCTTATTGGGTGGGGCAGAACCTAACTATGGCTACACCTTC. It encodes CASLLGGAEPNYGYTF.

CDR3 sequence: CASKRDNSGNTIYF. Here the CDR3 DNA reads TGTGCCAGCAAGAGGGACAACTCTGGAAACACCATATATTTT. The V call is TRBV9, the J call TRBJ1-3; TRBD1 might be the D (6 bases). V shed 6 bases and J shed 0 bases, with 10 bases lying between them. The CDR3 covers 14 residues. Germline CDR1 and CDR2: SGDLS and YYNGEE.

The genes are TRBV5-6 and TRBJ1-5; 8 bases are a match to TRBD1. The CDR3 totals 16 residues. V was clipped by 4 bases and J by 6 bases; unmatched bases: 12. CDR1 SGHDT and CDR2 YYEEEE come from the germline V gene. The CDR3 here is CASSRQGLGRSQPQHF. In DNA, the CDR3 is TGTGCCAGCAGCCGACAGGGGTTAGGGAGGTCTCAGCCCCAGCATTTT.

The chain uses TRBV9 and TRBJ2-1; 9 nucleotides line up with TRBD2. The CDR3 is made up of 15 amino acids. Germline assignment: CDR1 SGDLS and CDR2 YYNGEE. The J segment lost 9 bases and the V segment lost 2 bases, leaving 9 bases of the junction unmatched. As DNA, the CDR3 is TGTGCCAGCAGCGTCGGGCGGGGGGGCCGCGGTGAGCAGTTCTTC. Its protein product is CASSVGRGGRGEQFF.